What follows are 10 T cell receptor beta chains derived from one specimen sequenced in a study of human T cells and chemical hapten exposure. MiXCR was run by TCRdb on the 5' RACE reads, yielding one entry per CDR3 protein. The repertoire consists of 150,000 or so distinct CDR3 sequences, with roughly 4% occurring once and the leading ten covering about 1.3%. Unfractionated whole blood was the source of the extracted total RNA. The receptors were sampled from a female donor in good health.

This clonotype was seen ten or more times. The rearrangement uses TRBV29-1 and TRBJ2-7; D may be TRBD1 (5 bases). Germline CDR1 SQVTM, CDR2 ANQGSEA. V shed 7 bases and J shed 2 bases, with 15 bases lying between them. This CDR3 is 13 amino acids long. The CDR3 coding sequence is TGCAGCGCCATCACGACAGAACCCTACGAGCAGTACTTC. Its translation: CSAITTEPYEQYF.

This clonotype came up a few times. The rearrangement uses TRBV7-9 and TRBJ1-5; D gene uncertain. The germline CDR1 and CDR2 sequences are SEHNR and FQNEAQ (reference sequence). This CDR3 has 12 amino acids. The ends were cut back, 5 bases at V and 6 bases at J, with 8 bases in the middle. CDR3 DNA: TGTGCCAGCAGCGGACCCAGTCAGCCCCAGCATTTT. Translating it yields CASSGPSQPQHF. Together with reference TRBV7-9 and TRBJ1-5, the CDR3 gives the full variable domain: DTGVSQNPRHKITKRGQNVTFRCDPISEHNRLYWYRQTLGQGPEFLTYFQNEAQLEKSRLLSDRFSAERPKGSFSTLEIQRTEQGDSAMYLCASSGPSQPQHFGDGTRLSIL.

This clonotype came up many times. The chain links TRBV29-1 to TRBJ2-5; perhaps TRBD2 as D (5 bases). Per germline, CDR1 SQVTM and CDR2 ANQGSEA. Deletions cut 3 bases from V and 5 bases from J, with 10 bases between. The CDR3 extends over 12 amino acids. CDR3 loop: CSVDTRSETQYF. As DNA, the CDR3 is TGCAGCGTTGATACTAGAAGCGAGACCCAGTACTTC.

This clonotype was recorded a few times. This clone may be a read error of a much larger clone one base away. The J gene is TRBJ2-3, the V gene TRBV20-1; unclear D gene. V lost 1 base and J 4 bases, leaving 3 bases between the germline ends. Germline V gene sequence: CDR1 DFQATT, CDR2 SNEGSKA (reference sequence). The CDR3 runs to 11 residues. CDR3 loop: CSARVADTQYF. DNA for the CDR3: TGCAGTGCTAGAGTCGCAGATACGCAGTATTTT.

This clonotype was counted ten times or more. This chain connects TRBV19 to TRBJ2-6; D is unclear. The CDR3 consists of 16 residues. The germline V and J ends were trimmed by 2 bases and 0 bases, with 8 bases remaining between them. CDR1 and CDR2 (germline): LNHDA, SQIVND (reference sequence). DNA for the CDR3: TGTGCCAGTAGTATATGGCGAGTCTCTGGGGCCAACGTCCTGACTTTC. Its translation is CASSIWRVSGANVLTF. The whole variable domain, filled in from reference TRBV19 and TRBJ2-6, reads DGGITQSPKYLFRKEGQNVTLSCEQNLNHDAMYWYRQDPGQGLRLIYYSQIVNDFQKGDIAEGYSVSREKKESFPLTVTSAQKNPTAFYLCASSIWRVSGANVLTFGAGSRLTVL.

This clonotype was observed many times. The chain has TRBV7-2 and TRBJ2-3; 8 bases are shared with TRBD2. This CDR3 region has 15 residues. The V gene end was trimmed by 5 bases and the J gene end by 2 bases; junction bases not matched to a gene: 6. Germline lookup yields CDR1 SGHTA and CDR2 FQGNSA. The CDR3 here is CASSRVAGTTDTQYF. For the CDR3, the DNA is TGTGCCAGCAGCCGAGTAGCGGGGACCACAGATACGCAGTATTTT. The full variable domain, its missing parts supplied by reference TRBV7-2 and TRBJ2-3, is GAGVSQSPSNKVTEKGKDVELRCDPISGHTALYWYRQSLGQGLEFLIYFQGNSAPDKSGLPSDRFSAERTGGSVSTLTIQRTQQEDSAVYLCASSRVAGTTDTQYFGPGTRLTVL.

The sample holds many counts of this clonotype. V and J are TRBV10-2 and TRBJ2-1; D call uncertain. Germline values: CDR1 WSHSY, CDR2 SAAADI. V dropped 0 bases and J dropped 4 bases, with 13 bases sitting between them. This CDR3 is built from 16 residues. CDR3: CASSESNVPLYNEQFF. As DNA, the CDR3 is TGCGCCAGCAGTGAGTCGAATGTGCCCCTTTACAATGAGCAGTTCTTC.

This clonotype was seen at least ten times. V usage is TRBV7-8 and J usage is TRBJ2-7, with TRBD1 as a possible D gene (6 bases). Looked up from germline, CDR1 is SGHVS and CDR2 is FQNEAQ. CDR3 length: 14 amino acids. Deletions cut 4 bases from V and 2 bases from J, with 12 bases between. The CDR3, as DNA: TGTGCCAGCAGCTCCACAGGGCCCCCCTACGAGCAGTACTTC. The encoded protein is CASSSTGPPYEQYF.

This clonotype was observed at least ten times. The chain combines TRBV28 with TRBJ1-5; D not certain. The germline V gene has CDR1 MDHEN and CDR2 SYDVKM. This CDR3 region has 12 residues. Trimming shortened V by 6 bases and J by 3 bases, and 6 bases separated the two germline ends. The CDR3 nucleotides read TGTGCCAGCAGGGTCCTCAATCAGCCCCAGCATTTT. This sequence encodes CASRVLNQPQHF.

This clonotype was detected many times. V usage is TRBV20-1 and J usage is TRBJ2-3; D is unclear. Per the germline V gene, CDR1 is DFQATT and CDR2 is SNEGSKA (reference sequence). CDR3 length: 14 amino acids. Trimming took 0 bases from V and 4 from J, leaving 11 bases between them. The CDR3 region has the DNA TGCAGTGCTAGAGATCTAGGGTACGCAGATACGCAGTATTTT. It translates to CSARDLGYADTQYF.